The present T cell receptor (beta chain) was sequenced within a study of cytomegalovirus exposure and HLA in healthy donors. Turning to the study itself: From some 190 million T cells, an earlier analysis saw around 120 million unique TCR beta sequences. Overall study findings and caveats: Clonal expansion was found to be greater in HLA-associated TCR beta chains than in equally common others in a later analysis. Presence/absence analyses took donor sequencing depth as roughly uniform.

The germline CDR1 and CDR2 sequences are SGHDT and YYEEEE. There are 15 residues in the CDR3. The J segment lost 4 bases and the V segment lost 2 bases, leaving 3 bases of the junction unmatched. PCR involved 60 Vbeta and 13 Jbeta primers. Assay: immunoSEQ multiplex PCR; the TCRdb copy retains only in-frame clones and omits some. The data hold more than 90,000 clones, with roughly 80% observed a single time. Details on this clone: What it recognizes is unknown.

The J gene is TRBJ2-6, the V gene TRBV5-6; 7 bases match TRBD1. The sequence was collected from a man aged 25 to 45 in good health and CMV-seropositive. Sequencing was carried out using PBMCs. DNA for the CDR3: TGTGCCAGCAGCTTTCCGGGACAGGGGGCCAACGTCCTGACTTTC. Its translation: CASSFPGQGANVLTF. Combining the CDR3 with reference TRBV5-6 and TRBJ2-6 gives the whole variable domain DAGVTQSPTHLIKTRGQQVTLRCSPKSGHDTVSWYQQALGQGPQFIFQYYEEEERQRGNFPDRFSGHQFPNYSSELNVNALLLGDSALYLCASSFPGQGANVLTFGAGSRLTVL.